One and the same sample provided the 6 T cell receptor beta chains below, sequenced in a study of T cells in Graves' hyperthyroidism and ophthalmopathy. Amplification yielded TCR beta CDR3 regions, with RNA transcripts as the source. The HTBI primer set served for first-round RT-PCR of the TCR CDR3. One entry per CDR3 protein results from TCRdb running MiXCR on the multiplex PCR reads. The sample yields around 290,000 distinct CDR3 sequences, 10% to 15% seen once. The sequenced material came from blood. These receptors were collected from a woman aged 30 to 39 with Graves' hyperthyroidism that later progressed to Graves' ophthalmopathy.

This clonotype occurred many times. V gene TRBV6-2 or TRBV6-3 combines with J gene TRBJ2-7, with 12 bases fitting TRBD2. CDR1 and CDR2 from the germline V gene are MNHEY and SVGEGT. V was clipped by 0 bases and J by 0 bases; unmatched bases: 3. The CDR3 loop spans 17 amino acids. CDR3 protein: CASSYSGTSGFSYEQYF. The CDR3 DNA sequence: TGTGCCAGCAGTTACTCGGGGACTAGCGGGTTCTCCTACGAGCAGTACTTC.

This clonotype showed up many times. The rearrangement uses TRBV7-2 and TRBJ2-7; TRBD1 might be the D (5 bases). This CDR3 has 15 residues. Trimming removed 1 base at V and 1 base at J, with 11 bases between. Looked up from germline, CDR1 is SGHTA and CDR2 is FQGNSA. This chain's CDR3 is CASSLEGVRSYEQYF. CDR3 in DNA: TGTGCCAGCAGCTTAGAAGGGGTCAGATCCTACGAGCAGTACTTC.

The sample holds many counts of this clonotype. The chain uses TRBV28 and TRBJ2-7; a possible D gene is TRBD2 (5 bases). V was shortened by 4 bases and J by 6 bases, with 19 bases between the two germline ends. CDR3 length: 15 residues. From germline, CDR1 is MDHEN and CDR2 SYDVKM. CDR3 sequence (DNA): TGTGCCAGCAGTTCGCAAGGTGACAAGGCGGGCGAGCAGTACTTC. Its translation: CASSSQGDKAGEQYF.

The rearrangement links TRBV10-3 to TRBJ1-4; no clear D. This CDR3 comprises 15 residues. Trimming removed 2 bases at V and 0 bases at J, with 7 bases between. The germline V gene encodes CDR1 ENHRY and CDR2 SYGVKD. The CDR3 region is CAISENPATNEKLFF. CDR3 in DNA: TGTGCCATCAGTGAGAACCCTGCAACTAATGAAAAACTGTTTTTT.

This clonotype appeared a few times. The V and J genes are TRBV12-5 and TRBJ2-6, with no clear D. Trimming removed 5 bases from V and 1 base from J, with 3 bases in between. In germline, CDR1 is LGHNT, CDR2 FRNRAP. The CDR3 is made up of 13 amino acids. CDR3 sequence (DNA): TGTGCTAGTGGTCTGTCTGGGGCCAACGTCCTGACTTTC. This sequence encodes CASGLSGANVLTF.

This clonotype showed up just a few times. This may arise from a read error, as a much more abundant clone is one base away. V gene TRBV5-1 combines with J gene TRBJ2-7; D might be TRBD2 (6 bases). Germline CDR1 is SGHRS and CDR2 is YFSETQ. This CDR3 has 15 residues. The V end was cut by 4 bases, the J end by 7 bases, with 21 bases between. DNA for the CDR3: TGCGCCAGCAGCGCCACTCTTGAGCGGGTCAATGAGCAGTACTTC. It specifies CASSATLERVNEQYF.